This paragraph reports one T cell receptor beta chain. Researchers sorted participants into cohorts using their self-reported clinical history. Germline V gene lookup returns CDR1 PRHDT and CDR2 FYEKMQ (reference sequence). The CDR3 runs 14 residues. Deletions cut 11 bases from V and 1 base from J, with 17 bases between. The sample comes from a study of blood T cell repertoires in COVID-19. As originally analysed: Cell counts per sample came from amplifying reference gene primers. Some clones are missing from TCRdb's copy, which holds only in-frame ones; the method was immunoSEQ multiplex PCR. V and J calls and clone size are copied from that table; D and trimming were computed from the DNA. Of just over 300,000 clones listed, around nine tenths are singletons.

The rearrangement joins TRBV13 to TRBJ2-5; the D gene is possibly TRBD2 (6 bases). Sequencing was done on a sample of PBMCs or T cells enriched from blood (not recorded which). The sequence derives from a woman aged 40 to 49 who had recovered from COVID-19. The CDR3 sequence is CAGSGLGLQETQYF. The CDR3 DNA sequence: TGTGCCGGATCGGGACTGGGACTCCAAGAGACCCAGTACTTC.